The T cell receptor (beta chain) described here comes from a study of T cells in Graves' hyperthyroidism and ophthalmopathy (dated by TCRdb to between 2018 and 2020). At the level of the whole study: Peripheral blood was sampled at the time of initial diagnosis, prior to any treatment. A discovery cohort of about 100 patients, about 43 with Graves' ophthalmopathy and approximately 57 with stable Graves' hyperthyroidism, was used to find distinguishing TCR V-J signatures. Prospective prediction of ophthalmopathy was tested in an independent validation cohort consisting of under 20 hyperthyroidism patients and 17 patients who later progressed to ophthalmopathy. The roughly 91 discovery patients were randomly divided into training and test sets at a 7:3 ratio. In addition, the study compared T-cell repertoires in thyroid tissue and in blood from five or six Graves' hyperthyroidism patients. After blood sampling, hyperthyroidism patients were treated with methimazole at a starting dose of 30 mg daily, and ophthalmopathy patients were treated with high-dose intravenous methylprednisolone. TCR Vbeta CDR3 sequencing of some 140 peripheral blood samples (43 ophthalmopathy, 70 to 85 hyperthyroidism and roughly 17 progressor patients) is reported in the paper.

In the ophthalmopathy patients, disease was moderately to severely active, with a Clinical Activity Score of 3 or more, a NOSPECS grade of 4 or more, and a duration of less than 3 months. Any patient with an uncontrolled infection, another autoimmune disease, pregnancy or lactation was excluded. Diagnoses were based on clinical symptoms, serum thyroxine and TRAb, thyroid ultrasound and orbital computed tomography. PBMCs were isolated from approximately 10 ml of fresh peripheral blood by Ficoll-Paque density gradient centrifugation. Trizol reagent was used to extract total RNA, and RNA quality was then checked on an Agilent 2100 Bioanalyzer. TCR beta CDR3 regions were amplified from RNA transcripts. The first round of RT-PCR for the TCR CDR3 was performed with the HTBI primer set and the Qiagen OneStep RT-PCR kit. Libraries were constructed in a second round of multiplex PCR, after which size selection and purification were performed. The libraries were sequenced on an Illumina HiSeq2000 using paired-end 100 bp reads. The paper's data handling went like this. Raw data were processed with SOAPnuke, discarding reads with adapters, uncalled bases, mean Phred below 15, or no exact constant-primer or identifier match. COPE v1.2.5 was used to merge the high-quality paired reads, and each unique nucleotide sequence was defined as a clonotype. MiTCR v1.1 was used to align the clonotypes against IMGT TRBV, TRBD and TRBJ reference segments. Only V-J combinations with frequency above 0.0001, covering 99% to 99.2% of repertoires, were analysed. The TCS score was defined as the ratio of F50 (clonal expansion) to E x V (chaos), calculated using BLOSUM62-based TCRdist between CDR3 peptides within each V-J. Welch's t-statistics and random forest reduced roughly 500 V-J features to 13, which were used in a naive Bayes classifier (R e1071). TCRdb ran its own pipeline on the public reads, namely fastp trimming at Q25 and MiXCR clone calling, and kept in-frame beta chains. CDR3 protein sequences are deduplicated, and each keeps its most common genes and DNA. These V and J calls derive from TCRdb rather than the authors' analysis. The sample data list nearly 600,000 distinct CDR3 sequences, and about 14% of these were observed just once. The ten largest clones add up to about 6.6% of the sample.

Findings and caveats that apply to the study as a whole: Most expanded thyroid clonotypes (frequency above 0.001) were also detected in blood, suggesting blood repertoires may reflect thyroid immune responses. A model built on a 13 V-J signature distinguished ophthalmopathy from stable hyperthyroidism, reaching 87.88% sensitivity and under 84% specificity in cross-validation and 80%/75% in testing. In validation, the model predicted progression to ophthalmopathy with over 65% sensitivity and approximately 72% specificity, a median of around 6.6 months before onset. Sample size was not statistically predetermined, and investigators were not blinded to group allocation.

This clonotype was counted many times. What antigen it recognizes has not been identified. No base qualities exist here, and no much larger clone lies one base off it. The V end loses 2 bases and the J end loses 3 bases, and a stretch of 14 bases separates them. CDR1 and CDR2 were assigned from the germline V gene as SGHAT and FQNNGV. The CDR3 goes from the cysteine to the phenylalanine over 16 residues. Only the CDR3 portion is preserved as DNA: 48 bases, with reading frame beginning at the first base. The chain is made from TRBV11-2 and TRBJ2-4; TRBD1 could be the D gene, as 5 bases match. The sample comprised blood. This receptor was taken from a woman aged 18-29 years with Graves' ophthalmopathy. The nucleotide sequence reads TGTGCCAGCAGCTTACGGGCAGGGTATGGCAAAAACATTCAGTACTTC. This sequence encodes CASSLRAGYGKNIQYF.